Below, one T cell receptor (beta chain) is given with its context. This sample was taken from a study of blood T cell repertoires in COVID-19. The wider study: Sample material is recorded as cDNA or gDNA derived from T cells, B-cell-depleted T cells, or PBMCs.

The V gene end was trimmed by 4 bases and the J gene end by 7 bases; junction bases not matched to a gene: 9. The CDR3 covers 15 residues. Germline CDR1 is SNHLY and CDR2 is FYNNEI. Assay used: immunoSEQ multiplex PCR; TCRdb lists only in-frame clones, some missing. The table has 75,000 to 80,000 clones, about 86% seen once. The sample consisted of peripheral blood. The origin of this receptor is a human donor in a cohort sampled during active COVID-19. The chain carries TRBV2 and TRBJ2-1; 8 bases map to TRBD2. CDR3 in amino acids: CASSGRVAGLNEQFF. CDR3 DNA sequence: TGTGCCAGCAGTGGGAGGGTAGCGGGGTTAAATGAGCAGTTCTTC.